The 31 T cell receptor beta chains below were found in one sample sequenced in a study of cytomegalovirus exposure and HLA in healthy donors. PCR employed 60 Vbeta and 13 Jbeta primers. The protocol was immunoSEQ multiplex PCR, while the TCRdb copy is restricted to in-frame clones and leaves out a portion. This sample yields 100,000 to 150,000 clones, of which roughly three quarters are seen a single time; roughly 1% belongs to the top ten. Sequencing was carried out using PBMCs. These receptors all come from a woman aged 55-69 years in good health and CMV-seronegative.

J is TRBJ1-5 and V is TRBV18; 7 nucleotides match TRBD1. The germline gives CDR1 KGHSH, CDR2 LQKENI. There are 14 residues in the CDR3. J lost 7 bases, V lost 2 bases, and 5 bases had no gene match. CDR3 in amino acids: CASSPDREGQPQHF. CDR3 bases: TGTGCCAGCTCACCAGACAGGGAAGGACAGCCCCAGCATTTT.

The chain employs TRBV7-9 and TRBJ1-1; the D is unclear. Germline V CDR1 and CDR2: SEHNR, FQNEAQ (reference sequence). The CDR3 extends over 11 amino acids. V lost 5 bases and J 6 bases, leaving 7 bases between the germline ends. The CDR3 DNA sequence: TGTGCCAGCAGCCCCTCGTCTGAAGCTTTCTTT. It encodes CASSPSSEAFF. The variable domain in full, with the rest retrieved from reference TRBV7-9 and TRBJ1-1, is DTGVSQNPRHKITKRGQNVTFRCDPISEHNRLYWYRQTLGQGPEFLTYFQNEAQLEKSRLLSDRFSAERPKGSFSTLEIQRTEQGDSAMYLCASSPSSEAFFGQGTRLTVV.

The V and J genes are TRBV7-9 and TRBJ1-2; tentative D call: TRBD1 (5 bases). V was shortened by 4 bases and J by 7 bases, with 10 bases between the two germline ends. The germline V gene has CDR1 SEHNR and CDR2 FQNEAQ (reference sequence). The length of the CDR3 is 12 residues. CDR3 sequence reads: CASSSLGGGYTF. As DNA, the CDR3 is TGTGCCAGCAGCTCCCTCGGGGGTGGCTACACCTTC.

Here the CDR3 reads CASSLIWASGRALLRNIQYF. CDR3 DNA: TGTGCCAGCAGTTTAATCTGGGCTAGCGGGAGGGCCCTCCTGAGAAACATTCAGTACTTC. The chain carries TRBV28 and TRBJ2-4; 12 nucleotides agree with TRBD2. Germline assignment: CDR1 MDHEN and CDR2 SYDVKM. The CDR3 is made up of 20 amino acids. Unmatched junction bases numbered 17, after V lost 2 bases and J lost 6 bases.

This clone was detected a few times. The chain is built from TRBV6-1 and TRBJ1-3; tentative D call: TRBD1 (5 bases). V dropped 5 bases and J dropped 4 bases, with 12 bases sitting between them. CDR1 and CDR2 from the germline V gene are MNHNS and SASEGT. CDR3 size: 14 residues. The DNA of the CDR3 is TGTGCCAGCAGTCTCCAAGGGGTCGGAAACACCATATATTTT. As protein: CASSLQGVGNTIYF.

This clone was picked up a small number of times. The chain uses TRBV29-1 and TRBJ1-2; D ambiguous. In germline, CDR1 is SQVTM, CDR2 ANQGSEA. V was shortened by 4 bases and J by 5 bases, with 14 bases between the two germline ends. The CDR3 has 13 residues. The DNA of the CDR3 is TGCAGCGTTGTTCGTTTGGCGGGATATGGCTACACCTTC. It encodes CSVVRLAGYGYTF.

The gene calls are TRBV11-2 and TRBJ2-3; the D gene is possibly TRBD2 (6 bases). V shed 3 bases and J shed 1 base, with 14 bases lying between them. Germline V gene data show CDR1 as SGHAT and CDR2 as FQNNGV. There are 16 residues in the CDR3. This chain's CDR3 is CASSLAWRDGTDTQYF. The CDR3 nucleotides are TGTGCCAGCAGCTTGGCTTGGCGGGATGGCACAGATACGCAGTATTTT.

This rearrangement joins TRBV4-1 to TRBJ1-2; D is perhaps TRBD1 (5 bases). The CDR3 loop spans 13 amino acids. The V and J ends lost 4 bases and 8 bases respectively, with 14 bases between them. Germline lookup yields CDR1 MGHRA and CDR2 YSYEKL. CDR3 coding DNA: TGCGCCAGCAGCCCCGGGAGGGGCTACGGCTACACCTTC. Amino acids: CASSPGRGYGYTF.

V is TRBV4-1 and J is TRBJ1-1; D is undetermined. Germline CDR1 is MGHRA and CDR2 is YSYEKL. This CDR3 is built from 14 residues. Trimming stripped 2 bases from V and 0 bases from J, with 7 bases between. In nucleotides, the CDR3 is TGCGCCAGCAGCCAAATAGTCATGAACACTGAAGCTTTCTTT. Amino acids: CASSQIVMNTEAFF.

The chain links TRBV9 to TRBJ1-6; D unclear. Per germline, CDR1 SGDLS and CDR2 YYNGEE. This CDR3 has 13 residues. Trimming took 4 bases from V and 7 from J, leaving 9 bases between them. The CDR3 here is CASSTTGNSPLHF. CDR3 coding DNA: TGTGCCAGCAGCACGACGGGGAATTCACCCCTCCACTTT.

The rearrangement uses TRBV11-2 and TRBJ2-1, with D possibly TRBD1 on 5 matching bases. Per the germline V gene, CDR1 is SGHAT and CDR2 is FQNNGV. The CDR3 length is 15 residues. Trimming left V 4 bases short and J 0 bases short, with 10 bases between. CDR3 DNA sequence: TGTGCCAGCAGCTATGGGGCAGCCTCCTACAATGAGCAGTTCTTC. Protein product: CASSYGAASYNEQFF.

This rearrangement joins TRBV27 to TRBJ2-1; D is possibly TRBD1 (5 bases). V was pared by 6 bases and J by 3 bases, with 6 bases between. The CDR3 runs 12 residues. Germline values: CDR1 MNHEY, CDR2 SMNVEV (reference sequence). The CDR3 reads CASRGHYNEQFF. In DNA form, the CDR3 reads TGTGCCAGCAGAGGACACTACAATGAGCAGTTCTTC.

This clone was seen a few times. The gene calls are TRBV15 and TRBJ1-5, with a weak D call TRBD1 (5 bases). Trimming cost V 4 bases and J 1 base, with 11 bases left between them. CDR1 LNHNV and CDR2 YYDKDF come from the germline V gene (reference sequence). The CDR3 is made up of 15 amino acids. CDR3 amino acids: CATSTSGGSNQPQHF. CDR3 in DNA: TGTGCCACCAGCACCAGCGGGGGGAGCAATCAGCCCCAGCATTTT.

A single count supports this clone. The J gene is TRBJ1-1, the V gene TRBV5-4; D is unclear. The CDR3 extends over 15 amino acids. The germline V and J ends were trimmed by 2 bases and 2 bases, with 13 bases remaining between them. Per germline, CDR1 SGHNT and CDR2 YYREEE (reference sequence). CDR3 in amino acids: CASSFSLVTNTEAFF. CDR3 in DNA: TGTGCCAGCAGCTTTAGTCTCGTGACAAACACTGAAGCTTTCTTT.

The chain uses TRBV19 and TRBJ2-7; 9 bases map to TRBD1. The CDR3 sequence is 14 residues long. J gave up 6 bases and V 6 bases, and 9 bases lay outside the gene matches. The germline CDR1 and CDR2 sequences are LNHDA and SQIVND (reference sequence). Here the CDR3 DNA reads TGTGCCAGTAGAAATACAGGGGGCAATGGCGAGCAGTACTTC. This sequence encodes CASRNTGGNGEQYF.

CDR3 protein: CASSKAPTSGGHTDTQYF. In nucleotides, the CDR3 is TGTGCCAGCAGCAAAGCCCCGACTAGCGGGGGACACACAGATACGCAGTATTTT. The V gene is TRBV21-1, the J gene TRBJ2-3; TRBD2, the D gene given by the table, was not confirmed from the DNA. TRBV21-1 is classified as a pseudogene. There are 18 residues in the CDR3.

The rearrangement joins TRBV10-3 to TRBJ1-5; D is unclear. Germline V gene data show CDR1 as ENHRY and CDR2 as SYGVKD. The CDR3 is 13 amino acids. V was shortened by 6 bases and J by 5 bases, with 11 bases between the two germline ends. The CDR3, as DNA: TGTGCCATCAGCGTCAACCGCGATCAGCCCCAGCATTTT. Its protein product is CAISVNRDQPQHF.

The V call is TRBV7-6, the J call TRBJ1-6; D is unclear. V dropped 6 bases and J dropped 12 bases, with 15 bases sitting between them. Germline lookup yields CDR1 SGHVS and CDR2 FNYEAQ. This CDR3 contains 13 residues. CDR3 coding DNA: TGTGCCAGCAGTCTAGCAGGTGGTGGACCCCTCCACTTT. This sequence encodes CASSLAGGGPLHF.

The chain uses TRBV4-2 and TRBJ1-6; D gene uncertain. Germline V gives CDR1 LGHNA, CDR2 YNFKEQ. V lost 0 bases and J lost 6, with 12 bases in between. The CDR3 is 16 amino acids. The CDR3 DNA is TGTGCCAGCAGCCAAGAACCACAGAGCATTAATTCACCCCTCCACTTT. Its translation is CASSQEPQSINSPLHF.

J is TRBJ1-5 and V is TRBV18; D call uncertain. V gave up 3 bases and J gave up 0 bases, with 12 bases separating them. The germline gives CDR1 KGHSH, CDR2 LQKENI. This CDR3 region has 16 residues. The CDR3 here is CASSPGGQFSNQPQHF. The CDR3 nucleotides read TGTGCCAGCTCACCGGGAGGCCAGTTTAGCAATCAGCCCCAGCATTTT. The full variable domain, its missing parts supplied by reference TRBV18 and TRBJ1-5, is NAGVMQNPRHLVRRRGQEARLRCSPMKGHSHVYWYRQLPEEGLKFMVYLQKENIIDESGMPKERFSAEFPKEGPSILRIQQVVRGDSAAYFCASSPGGQFSNQPQHFGDGTRLSIL.

The chain couples TRBV2 to TRBJ2-5; 7 bases align to TRBD1. CDR1 is SNHLY and CDR2 is FYNNEI in the germline V gene. V lost 6 bases, J lost 11 bases, and 6 bases stayed unmatched. This CDR3 is built from 11 residues. CDR3 bases: TGTGCCAGCAGCCTACAGGGGATTCAGTACTTC. It is translated as CASSLQGIQYF. The full variable domain, with the rest looked up from reference TRBV2 and TRBJ2-5, is EPEVTQTPSHQVTQMGQEVILRCVPISNHLYFYWYRQILGQKVEFLVSFYNNEISEKSEIFDDQFSVERPDGSNFTLKIRSTKLEDSAMYFCASSLQGIQYFGPGTRLLVL.

The chain couples TRBV30 to TRBJ1-4; weak D call: TRBD1 (6 bases). V was pared by 8 bases and J by 4 bases, with 17 bases between. CDR1 and CDR2 (germline): GTSNPN, SVGIG (reference sequence). The CDR3 is 14 residues long. Here the CDR3 reads CAGGALGLNEKLFF. As DNA, the CDR3 is TGTGCCGGGGGGGCCCTTGGGCTTAATGAAAAACTGTTTTTT.

The V and J genes are TRBV15 and TRBJ2-3; TRBD1 agrees at 7 bases. J gave up 4 bases and V 3 bases, and 13 bases lay outside the gene matches. In germline, CDR1 is LNHNV, CDR2 YYDKDF (reference sequence). The CDR3 loop spans 17 amino acids. The CDR3 region is CATSSGDRVGAADTQYF. The CDR3 nucleotides read TGTGCCACCAGCAGTGGAGACAGGGTGGGTGCGGCAGATACGCAGTATTTT.

The chain links TRBV18 to TRBJ1-2; TRBD1 aligns across 7 bases. The CDR3 is made up of 15 amino acids. CDR1 is KGHSH, CDR2 LQKENI, per germline. The junction had 11 bases not matched to a gene; V was cut back by 8 bases and J by 2 bases. This CDR3 is CASTYTPGQNYGYTF. The CDR3 coding sequence is TGTGCCAGCACTTATACCCCGGGACAGAACTATGGCTACACCTTC.

J is TRBJ2-2 and V is TRBV6-5, with D possibly being TRBD1 (6 bases). This CDR3 contains 15 residues. V shed 6 bases and J shed 3 bases, with 14 bases lying between them. Germline lookup yields CDR1 MNHEY and CDR2 SVGAGI. The CDR3, as DNA: TGTGCCAGCAGCCCAGGGGAAAGGGACACCGGGGAGCTGTTTTTT. Translation gives CASSPGERDTGELFF.

The chain uses TRBV5-1 and TRBJ1-4, with TRBD1 identical over 12 bases. The CDR3 runs 16 residues. From germline, CDR1 is SGHRS and CDR2 YFSETQ. V trimming: 0 bases; J trimming: 5 bases; junction bases outside the gene matches: 2. This CDR3 reads CASSLEGTGGNEKLFF. Written as DNA, the CDR3 is TGCGCCAGCAGCTTGGAGGGGACAGGGGGCAATGAAAAACTGTTTTTT.

This rearrangement joins TRBV29-1 to TRBJ2-2; D remains ambiguous. V was shortened by 3 bases and J by 5 bases, with 4 bases between the two germline ends. Germline-derived CDR1 and CDR2 are SQVTM and ANQGSEA. CDR3 size: 11 residues. CDR3 coding DNA: TGCAGCGTTGACCGGACCGGGGAGCTGTTTTTT. The encoded protein is CSVDRTGELFF.

The gene calls are TRBV27 and TRBJ1-2; a possible D gene is TRBD1 (6 bases). This CDR3 comprises 13 residues. The germline CDR1 and CDR2 sequences are MNHEY and SMNVEV (reference sequence). Trimming took off 3 bases at V and 4 bases at J, with 9 bases between the two ends. The CDR3 coding sequence is TGTGCCAGCAGTTTGGGGGGGCTCTATGGCTACACCTTC. This encodes CASSLGGLYGYTF.

This clone occurred once. The chain couples TRBV30 to TRBJ2-1; 16 bases map to TRBD2. J was trimmed by 9 bases and V by 0 bases; bases with no gene match: 8. The CDR3 spans 17 residues. The germline V gene has CDR1 GTSNPN and CDR2 SVGIG (reference sequence). The CDR3 DNA reads as TGTGCCTGGAGTGTAATGGGGACTAGCGGGAGGGCCGCTGAGCAGTTCTTC. Translation: CAWSVMGTSGRAAEQFF.

The chain couples TRBV7-9 to TRBJ1-3; the match to TRBD1 covers 10 bases. Germline assignment: CDR1 SEHNR and CDR2 FQNEAQ (reference sequence). J lost 9 bases, V lost 5 bases, and 13 bases had no gene match. This CDR3 has 16 amino acids. CDR3 nucleotides: TGTGCCAGCAGCACCTACCTGGGACAGGGGCCATCCACCATATATTTT. It specifies CASSTYLGQGPSTIYF.

This clone was picked up a small number of times. CDR3 DNA: TGTGCCAGTAGTGCGGCGATGACTTTCTCTGGGGCCAACGTCCTGACTTTC. Translated, it gives CASSAAMTFSGANVLTF. The chain carries TRBV19 and TRBJ2-6; D gene uncertain. With 5 bases removed from V and 0 bases from J, the gap between germline ends came to 14 bases. This CDR3 is 17 amino acids long. In germline, CDR1 is LNHDA, CDR2 SQIVND (reference sequence).